Given below is one T cell receptor beta chain in context. Its antigen remains unknown. The sample is drawn from a study of shared clonotypes between healthy human individuals. On the study more broadly: Each donor's CD8 memory used one plate, CD8 naive two, each CD4 subset three. Study-wide results and limits: Few donors restricted represented genetic and exposure-history diversity. Estimated richness values were generally larger in naive subsets than in memory subsets.

Sequenced by immunoSEQ multiplex PCR; TCRdb stores in-frame clones only, minus some. Of over 2 million clones listed, about 95% are singletons. The V and J ends lost 4 bases and 0 bases, in that order; junction bases with no gene match: 15. Germline CDR1 and CDR2: SGHVS and FQNEAQ. The CDR3 runs to 19 residues. Terminally differentiated effector memory CD45RA+ cells were excluded from the naive CD8 cells, which were CD45RO-negative and positively selected for CCR7. The V gene is TRBV7-8, the J gene TRBJ1-3; 7 nucleotides agree with TRBD1. The sequence was collected from a man between 18 and 35 years old in good health. Sequenced material: naive CD8+ T cells sorted from blood. The CDR3 region is CASSSPPGTARRSGNTIYF. The CDR3 DNA reads as TGTGCCAGCAGCTCCCCCCCGGGGACAGCCCGCCGCTCTGGAAACACCATATATTTT. The full variable domain, with the rest looked up from reference TRBV7-8 and TRBJ1-3, is GAGVSQSPRYKVAKRGQDVALRCDPISGHVSLFWYQQALGQGPEFLTYFQNEAQLDKSGLPSDRFFAERPEGSVSTLKIQRTQQEDSAVYLCASSSPPGTARRSGNTIYFGEGSWLTVV.